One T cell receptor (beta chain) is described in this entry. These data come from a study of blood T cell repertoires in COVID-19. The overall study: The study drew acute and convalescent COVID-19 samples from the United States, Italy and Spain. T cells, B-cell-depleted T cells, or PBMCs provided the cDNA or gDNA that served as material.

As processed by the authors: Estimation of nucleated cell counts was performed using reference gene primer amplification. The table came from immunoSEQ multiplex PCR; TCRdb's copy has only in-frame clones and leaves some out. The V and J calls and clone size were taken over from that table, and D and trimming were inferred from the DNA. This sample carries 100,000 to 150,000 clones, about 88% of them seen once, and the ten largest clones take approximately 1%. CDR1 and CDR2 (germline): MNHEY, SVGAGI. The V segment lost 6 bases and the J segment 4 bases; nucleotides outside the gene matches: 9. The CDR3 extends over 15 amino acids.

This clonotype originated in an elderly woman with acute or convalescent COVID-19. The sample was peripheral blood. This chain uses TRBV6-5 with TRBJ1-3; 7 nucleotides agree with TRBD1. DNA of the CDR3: TGTGCCAGCAGGACCATAGACAGGGTGGGAAACACCATATATTTT. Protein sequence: CASRTIDRVGNTIYF.